The clone carrying this T cell receptor (beta chain) appeared once. Treatment specified: roughly 18 received Ad26.COV2.S at low or high dose, single or two shots; 5 received placebo; per-sample allocation not given. Specimens were obtained on day 63 following the first vaccine or placebo injection. Sequencing used immunoSEQ multiplex PCR; TCRdb keeps in-frame clones, though not all of them. The table lists roughly 300,000 clones, 80% to 90% of them singletons. These data belong to a study of Ad26.COV2.S vaccination and SARS-CoV-2 variants. Germline trimming cut 4 bases from V and 5 bases from J; bases unmatched to any gene: 7. This CDR3 spans 15 amino acids. Germline values: CDR1 SGHAT, CDR2 FQNNGV.

Sample: peripheral blood, taken in a trial of Ad26.COV2.S vaccine versus placebo. The TCR comes from a person between 18 and 65 years old who received the Ad26.COV2.S COVID-19 vaccine or a placebo. The gene calls are TRBV11-2 and TRBJ1-4, with 7 bases matching TRBD1. The CDR3 bases are TGTGCCAGCAGCTCGTACAGGGGACGAAATGAAAAACTGTTTTTT. It codes for CASSSYRGRNEKLFF.